These 9 T cell receptor beta chains were sequenced from one sample in a study of lymphopenia after photon versus proton radiotherapy. This table comes from immunoSEQ multiplex PCR, and its TCRdb copy is limited to in-frame clones, with some not included. The sample records 45,000 to 65,000 clones, 92% being singletons. Here the sequenced sample was peripheral blood, taken from a patient treated with photon-based radiotherapy. The receptors were gathered from a woman in her thirties or forties with cholangiocarcinoma.

This rearrangement joins TRBV6-1 to TRBJ2-2; D is unresolved. Per the germline V gene, CDR1 is MNHNS and CDR2 is SASEGT. Trimming left V 3 bases short and J 4 bases short, with 9 bases between. The CDR3 runs to 14 residues. CDR3 sequence: CASSETSGTGELFF. The DNA of the CDR3 is TGTGCCAGCAGTGAGACCTCGGGCACCGGGGAGCTGTTTTTT.

V and J are TRBV9 and TRBJ2-3, with D unclear. Germline V gene lookup returns CDR1 SGDLS and CDR2 YYNGEE. Trimming removed 3 bases at V and 0 bases at J, with 8 bases between. This CDR3 comprises 14 residues. The DNA for the CDR3 is TGTGCCAGCAGCGGGGCAGCTAGCACAGATACGCAGTATTTT. Its translation: CASSGAASTDTQYF.

Only one count was recorded for this clone. This chain joins TRBV5-1 and TRBJ2-1, with 7 bases that match TRBD2. Losses at the gene ends were 2 bases for V and 0 bases for J; bases not matched to a gene: 5. This CDR3 comprises 16 residues. Per the germline V gene, CDR1 is SGHRS and CDR2 is YFSETQ. CDR3 sequence reads: CASSLAGPSSYNEQFF. The CDR3 nucleotides read TGCGCCAGCAGCTTAGCGGGACCAAGCTCCTACAATGAGCAGTTCTTC. Full variable domain (missing parts from reference TRBV5-1 and TRBJ2-1): KAGVTQTPRYLIKTRGQQVTLSCSPISGHRSVSWYQQTPGQGLQFLFEYFSETQRNKGNFPGRFSGRQFSNSRSEMNVSTLELGDSALYLCASSLAGPSSYNEQFFGPGTRLTVL.

This chain uses TRBV28 with TRBJ2-1, with D possibly TRBD2 on 6 matching bases. CDR3 size: 15 residues. CDR1 and CDR2 (germline): MDHEN, SYDVKM. Trimming removed 6 bases from V and 4 bases from J, with 16 bases in between. DNA for the CDR3: TGTGCCAGCAGCCGTAGCGGTTCCACTTACAATGAGCAGTTCTTC. This codes for CASSRSGSTYNEQFF. Drawing the rest from reference TRBV28 and TRBJ2-1, the complete variable domain is DVKVTQSSRYLVKRTGEKVFLECVQDMDHENMFWYRQDPGLGLRLIYFSYDVKMKEKGDIPEGYSVSREKKERFSLILESASTNQTSMYLCASSRSGSTYNEQFFGPGTRLTVL.

J is TRBJ2-1 and V is TRBV7-3; TRBD2 matches at 9 bases. The V gene end was trimmed by 1 base and the J gene end by 6 bases; junction bases not matched to a gene: 4. The germline V gene encodes CDR1 SGHTA and CDR2 FQGTGA. The length of the CDR3 is 15 residues. The CDR3 loop is CASSLNSGGVNEQFF. The CDR3 coding sequence is TGTGCCAGCAGCTTAAATAGCGGGGGAGTCAATGAGCAGTTCTTC.

This chain uses TRBV6-1 with TRBJ2-3; 10 bases are a match to TRBD2. From germline, CDR1 is MNHNS and CDR2 SASEGT. The CDR3 is 17 amino acids. V was clipped by 2 bases and J by 0 bases; unmatched bases: 5. The CDR3 here is CASSELAGVASTDTQYF. The CDR3 region has the DNA TGTGCCAGCAGTGAACTAGCGGGGGTAGCTAGCACAGATACGCAGTATTTT.

V gene TRBV4-3 combines with J gene TRBJ2-7; 9 positions agree with TRBD1. The germline V gene encodes CDR1 LGHNA and CDR2 YSLEER. This CDR3 comprises 14 residues. Germline trimming cut 5 bases from V and 2 bases from J; bases unmatched to any gene: 4. CDR3: CASSAGQGTYEQYF. CDR3 coding DNA: TGCGCCAGCAGCGCTGGACAGGGGACCTACGAGCAGTACTTC.

The V and J genes are TRBV25-1 and TRBJ1-1; D not resolved. CDR1 and CDR2 (germline): MGHDK, SYGVNS. The CDR3 totals 13 residues. The V and J ends lost 2 bases and 6 bases respectively, with 10 bases between them. The DNA of the CDR3 is TGTGCCAGCAGTGAAATCGGACGGCCTGAAGCTTTCTTT. Its translation: CASSEIGRPEAFF.

This chain uses TRBV30 with TRBJ2-1; 13 bases are a match to TRBD2. This CDR3 comprises 18 residues. Trimming cost V 3 bases and J 0 bases; bases outside gene matches: 8. In germline, CDR1 is GTSNPN, CDR2 SVGIG (reference sequence). The CDR3 loop is CAWSPGLAGPSSYNEQFF. The CDR3 DNA sequence: TGTGCCTGGAGCCCGGGACTAGCGGGGCCGAGCTCCTACAATGAGCAGTTCTTC.